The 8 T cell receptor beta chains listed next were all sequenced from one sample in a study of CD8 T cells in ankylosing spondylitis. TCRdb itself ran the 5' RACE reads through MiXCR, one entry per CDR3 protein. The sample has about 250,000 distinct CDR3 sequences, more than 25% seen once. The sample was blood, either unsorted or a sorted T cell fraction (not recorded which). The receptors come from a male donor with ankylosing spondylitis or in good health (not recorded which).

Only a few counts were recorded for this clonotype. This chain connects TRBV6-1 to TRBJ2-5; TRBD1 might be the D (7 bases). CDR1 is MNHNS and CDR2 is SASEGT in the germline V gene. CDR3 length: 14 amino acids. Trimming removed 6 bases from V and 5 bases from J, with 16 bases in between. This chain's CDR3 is CASSRGRGEETQYF. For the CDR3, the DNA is TGTGCCAGCAGCCGGGGCAGGGGGGAGGAGACCCAGTACTTC.

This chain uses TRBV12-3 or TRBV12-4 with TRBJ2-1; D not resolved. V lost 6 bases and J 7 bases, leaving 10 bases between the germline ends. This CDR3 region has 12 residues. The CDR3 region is CASSLNGNEQFF. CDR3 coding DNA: TGTGCCAGCAGCCTTAACGGGAATGAGCAGTTCTTC.

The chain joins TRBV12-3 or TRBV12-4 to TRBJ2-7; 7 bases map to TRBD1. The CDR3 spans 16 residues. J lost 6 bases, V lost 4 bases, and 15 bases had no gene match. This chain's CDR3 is CASSSYRDRGLAEQYF. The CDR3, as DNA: TGTGCCAGCAGTTCATACCGGGACAGAGGCCTCGCCGAGCAGTACTTC.

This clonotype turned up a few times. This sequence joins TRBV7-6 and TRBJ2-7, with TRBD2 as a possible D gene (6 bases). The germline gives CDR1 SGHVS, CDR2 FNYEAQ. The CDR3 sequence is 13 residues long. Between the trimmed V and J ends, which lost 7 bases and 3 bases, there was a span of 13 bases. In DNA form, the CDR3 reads TGTGCCAGCATGGCGGGACGGGGCTACGAGCAGTACTTC. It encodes CASMAGRGYEQYF. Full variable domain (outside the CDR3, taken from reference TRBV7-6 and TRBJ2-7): GAGVSQSPRYKVTKRGQDVALRCDPISGHVSLYWYRQALGQGPEFLTYFNYEAQQDKSGLPNDRFSAERPEGSISTLTIQRTEQRDSAMYRCASMAGRGYEQYFGPGTRLTVT.

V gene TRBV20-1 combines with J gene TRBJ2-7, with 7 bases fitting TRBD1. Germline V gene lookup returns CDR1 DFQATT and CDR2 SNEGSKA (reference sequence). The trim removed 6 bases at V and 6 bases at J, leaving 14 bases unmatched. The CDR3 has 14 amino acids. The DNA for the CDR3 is TGCAGTGCCCCCTTCGGGACAGAAGTCGGCGAGCAGTACTTC. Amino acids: CSAPFGTEVGEQYF.

The CDR3 protein is CASRNTGLETQYF. The CDR3 bases are TGTGCCAGCAGAAACACAGGGTTAGAGACCCAGTACTTC. The gene calls are TRBV6-1 and TRBJ2-5; possible D gene TRBD1, 6 bases. CDR1 MNHNS and CDR2 SASEGT come from the germline V gene. This CDR3 region has 13 residues. Trimming shortened V by 6 bases and J by 4 bases, and 12 bases separated the two germline ends.

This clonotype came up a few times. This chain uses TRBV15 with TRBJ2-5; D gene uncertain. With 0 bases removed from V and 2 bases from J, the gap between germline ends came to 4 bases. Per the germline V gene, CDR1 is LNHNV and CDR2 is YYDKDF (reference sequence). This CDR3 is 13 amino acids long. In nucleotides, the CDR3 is TGTGCCACCAGCAGAGATTTTCAAGAGACCCAGTACTTC. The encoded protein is CATSRDFQETQYF.

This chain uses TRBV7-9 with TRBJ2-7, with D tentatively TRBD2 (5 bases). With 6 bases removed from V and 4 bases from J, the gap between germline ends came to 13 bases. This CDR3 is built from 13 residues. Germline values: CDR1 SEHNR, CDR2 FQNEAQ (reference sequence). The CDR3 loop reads CASRGSGEYEQYF. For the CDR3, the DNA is TGTGCCAGCAGGGGGAGCGGAGAATACGAGCAGTACTTC.